This paragraph reports one T cell receptor (beta chain). V lost 5 bases to trimming and J lost 4 bases; unmatched junction nucleotides: 6. The CDR3 consists of 15 residues. CDR1 MDHEN and CDR2 SYDVKM come from the germline V gene. The assay was immunoSEQ multiplex PCR, and TCRdb's table has in-frame clones only and misses some. Among 400,000 to 550,000 clones, 70% to 90% were seen once, and the ten largest hold roughly 1.9%. These data belong to a study of blood T cell repertoires in COVID-19. Participants were placed into cohorts based on the clinical history they reported. The TCR was taken from a woman aged 18-29 years with acute COVID-19. Sequencing input: PBMCs or T cells enriched from blood (not recorded which). The chain joins TRBV28 to TRBJ1-4; 8 bases line up with TRBD1. As DNA, the CDR3 is TGTGCCAGCAGTCAGGGACAGGAGATTAATGAAAAACTGTTTTTT. Residues: CASSQGQEINEKLFF. The full variable domain, completed using reference TRBV28 and TRBJ1-4, is DVKVTQSSRYLVKRTGEKVFLECVQDMDHENMFWYRQDPGLGLRLIYFSYDVKMKEKGDIPEGYSVSREKKERFSLILESASTNQTSMYLCASSQGQEINEKLFFGSGTQLSVL.